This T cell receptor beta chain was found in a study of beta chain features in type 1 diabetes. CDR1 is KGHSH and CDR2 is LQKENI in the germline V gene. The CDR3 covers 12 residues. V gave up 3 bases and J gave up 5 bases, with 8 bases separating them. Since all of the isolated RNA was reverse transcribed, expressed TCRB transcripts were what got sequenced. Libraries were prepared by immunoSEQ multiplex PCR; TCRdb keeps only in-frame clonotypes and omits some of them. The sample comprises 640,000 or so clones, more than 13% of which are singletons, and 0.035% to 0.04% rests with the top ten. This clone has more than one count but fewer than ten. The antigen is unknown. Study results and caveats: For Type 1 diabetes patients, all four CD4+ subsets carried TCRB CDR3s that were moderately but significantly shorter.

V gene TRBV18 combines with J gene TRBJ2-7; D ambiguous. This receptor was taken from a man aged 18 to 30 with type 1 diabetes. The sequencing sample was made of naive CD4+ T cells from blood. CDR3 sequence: CASSPLRDEQYF. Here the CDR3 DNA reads TGTGCCAGCTCACCTCTCCGGGACGAGCAGTACTTC.